Given below is one T cell receptor beta chain in context. Its antigen is not yet known. Per-base quality was not reported, and no clone a single base away is much larger than it. The protocol used for the library was RACE. Instrument used: NextSeq 500. During library preparation, unique molecular identifiers were attached to individual cDNA molecules so that TCRs could be counted in a quantitative, reproducible way. Concerning the study's data processing: The median number of TCRs per sample was approximately 93,000, ranging from about 23,224 to 690,600. V, J and CDR3 annotation of the TCR reads was performed with the Decombinator software suite. For the PS versus PT1 abundance plots, all samples were subsampled to the same number of TCRs (28,000). Expanded TCRs were defined as absent before sensitization and observed at least eight times at the 2-week time point. TCRdb trimmed public reads at Q25 via fastp, called clones via MiXCR and kept in-frame beta chains. Rows are unified per CDR3 protein, each entry keeping the most common DNA and genes. The V and J calls were not made by the authors but by TCRdb's processing. For this sample there are roughly 50,000 distinct CDR3 sequences; 9.5% to 10% appear just once. Of the sample, approximately 9.7% is held by the ten largest clones.

The data stem from a study of human T cells and chemical hapten exposure (dated by TCRdb to 2020 to 2023). Background for the entire study: For sensitization, 2% DPC in acetone was applied to a roughly 2 cm by roughly 2 cm area of upper inner arm skin. Libraries were combined into a pool for sequencing, and differences in TCR yield between samples came mainly from small differences in library volumes within the pool. For TCR sequencing, blood came from 25 to 35 alopecia patients at anywhere from one to four time points (pre-sensitization, 2, 6 and 24 weeks). Most of the patients in the cohort were female, and the cohort covered alopecia areata with under or over 50% scalp involvement, alopecia totalis and alopecia universalis. Both TCR alpha and TCR beta chains were sequenced from each blood RNA sample. Weekly therapeutic DPC doses were additionally applied to the scalp of patients throughout the roughly 22-week study period. Patch testing was performed on the upper back with Finn chambers containing 0.01% DPC, and the patch tests were scored after 6 days according to International Contact Dermatitis Research Group standards. Blood was sampled from patients pre-sensitization (week 0) and at 2, 6 and about 24 weeks after DPC sensitization. Peripheral blood TCR repertoire changes were tracked in vivo in alopecia patients during primary and secondary sensitization to the hapten diphenylcyclopropenone (DPC). Broad study findings and their caveats: A positive correlation was found between the number of PT1 expanded TCRs and patch test score, with significance reached at thresholds 8, 16 and 32 but not 4. The number of TCRs above 1 in 1000 frequency did not change with DPC sensitization; there was no evidence of global repertoire structure alterations. Expanded TCRs formed significantly more large CDR3 similarity clusters than pre-sensitization or healthy control sets, consistent with antigen-driven responses. After repeated subsampling, changes were observed in the strength of the expansion versus patch-test correlation and in the threshold at which the correlation became significant. All patients had alopecia, a presumed autoimmune disease, so their immune response might differ from that of healthy individuals.

Its CDR3 holds 15 amino acids, cysteine through phenylalanine. CDR3 DNA is the only sequence kept; it has 45 bases, read in frame from the first base. V is trimmed back by 4 bases and J by 5 bases, and the junction contains 8 bases that no gene match accounts for. CDR1 and CDR2 are read off the germline V gene (reference sequence) as SGHKS and YYEKEE. What this sample's time point label stands for: pre-sensitization, week 0. Reading the label with the study, this specimen's treatment or condition is: therapeutic diphenylcyclopropenone sensitization with weekly scalp DPC. Total RNA was isolated from unfractionated whole blood collected in Tempus Blood RNA tubes. At every patch-test visit, the blood draw took place before the patch test was put on. Patients were eligible if aged 18 to 70, diagnosed with alopecia and judged suitable for DPC therapy, and pregnant patients were excluded.

The material sequenced was whole blood, taken in connection with sensitization to the hapten diphenylcyclopropenone (DPC). The chain is encoded by TRBV5-5 joined to TRBJ1-5; TRBD1 aligns with 8 central bases. The TCR comes from a woman in her thirties with alopecia areata. Some clones in this sample may be carry-over from other donors' samples. The DNA sequence is given as TGTGCCAGCAGCCTTCGAACAGGGGGTGATCAGCCCCAGCATTTT. Its protein reads: CASSLRTGGDQPQHF.